This T cell receptor beta chain was found in a study of response to subunit inactivated influenza vaccine. Study-level findings and limits: The authors suggested that every seasonal influenza vaccination recruits few new T cells.

Trimming took off 1 base at V and 2 bases at J, with 21 bases between the two ends. The CDR3 covers 20 residues. The V gene's germline CDR1 is SGHTA and CDR2 FQGTGA. Each CDR3 protein is one row after TCRdb ran MiXCR on the RT-PCR reads. The table has approximately 290,000 distinct CDR3 sequences, around 20% seen once. Details on this clonotype: No antigen is known for it.

The chain combines TRBV7-3 with TRBJ2-6; D gene uncertain. The sample was PBMCs from blood, taken approximately 20 months after vaccination. The clonotype comes from a man in his fifties or sixties who received an inactivated influenza vaccine. CDR3 protein: CASSLSWLLDYSPGANVLTF. CDR3 nucleotides: TGTGCCAGCAGCTTAAGCTGGCTTCTAGATTACTCTCCTGGGGCCAACGTCCTGACTTTC.